Each of the 22 T cell receptor beta chains below was sequenced from the same sample in a study of spatial heterogeneity in lung cancer. TCRdb used MiXCR to reprocess the 5' RACE reads, holding one entry per CDR3 protein. The sample has tens of thousands of distinct CDR3 sequences; roughly a fifth are singletons. Stated time point: blood at routine non-recurrence follow-up after resection. Sample: PBMCs, taken at follow-up. All receptors come from a male donor with early-stage non-small cell lung cancer.

V and J are TRBV11-1 and TRBJ2-3; weak D call: TRBD2 (6 bases). Deletions cut 1 base from V and 0 bases from J, with 17 bases between. Germline CDR1 SGHAT, CDR2 FQDESV (reference sequence). CDR3 length: 18 residues. CDR3 in DNA: TGTGCCAGCAGCTTAGGTCGTGCGGCCGGGAGTAGCACAGATACGCAGTATTTT. Protein sequence: CASSLGRAAGSSTDTQYF.

This clonotype turned up a few times. The chain uses TRBV12-3 or TRBV12-4 and TRBJ1-6, with TRBD1 matching over 7 bases. This CDR3 comprises 14 residues. J lost 9 bases, V lost 5 bases, and 7 bases had no gene match. The CDR3 here is CASSQGQDLSPLHF. As DNA, the CDR3 is TGTGCCAGCAGTCAAGGACAGGACCTTTCACCCCTCCACTTT.

This rearrangement joins TRBV4-3 to TRBJ1-3; TRBD1 might be the D (6 bases). V lost 2 bases and J lost 0, with 8 bases in between. The CDR3 loop spans 15 amino acids. Germline CDR1 LGHNA, CDR2 YSLEER. The CDR3 coding sequence is TGCGCCAGCAGCCAAAAGGACAGCTCTGGAAACACCATATATTTT. As protein: CASSQKDSSGNTIYF.

CDR3 nucleotide sequence: TGTGCCAGCAGTCACCAGACGGATTACAATGAGCAGTTCTTC. This encodes CASSHQTDYNEQFF. V is TRBV27 and J is TRBJ2-1; D gene uncertain. The CDR3 runs to 14 residues. Trimming removed 5 bases at V and 4 bases at J, with 12 bases between. Germline CDR1 MNHEY, CDR2 SMNVEV (reference sequence).

This clonotype came up a few times. The chain is built from TRBV19 and TRBJ1-5, with 8 bases that match TRBD1. Germline V lookup: CDR1 LNHDA, CDR2 SQIVND (reference sequence). This CDR3 spans 17 amino acids. The trim removed 4 bases at V and 3 bases at J, leaving 11 bases unmatched. The CDR3 reads CASSTTGGQVFNQPQHF. The CDR3 nucleotides are TGTGCCAGTAGTACTACGGGGGGACAGGTTTTCAATCAGCCCCAGCATTTT. Full variable domain (outside the CDR3, taken from reference TRBV19 and TRBJ1-5): DGGITQSPKYLFRKEGQNVTLSCEQNLNHDAMYWYRQDPGQGLRLIYYSQIVNDFQKGDIAEGYSVSREKKESFPLTVTSAQKNPTAFYLCASSTTGGQVFNQPQHFGDGTRLSIL.

V is TRBV12-5 and J is TRBJ2-3; unclear D gene. Trimming left V 2 bases short and J 4 bases short, with 10 bases between. The CDR3 loop spans 14 amino acids. Germline assignment: CDR1 LGHNT and CDR2 FRNRAP. The CDR3 nucleotides are TGTGCTAGTGGTTTGTCCGTCTCGGCAGATACGCAGTATTTT. As protein: CASGLSVSADTQYF.

The V gene is TRBV6-5, the J gene TRBJ1-2, with no clear D. V was pared by 2 bases and J by 2 bases, with 21 bases between. Germline values: CDR1 MNHEY, CDR2 SVGAGI. The CDR3 runs to 18 residues. For the CDR3, the DNA is TGTGCCAGCAGTTACCGTATTGTTGTCGGCAGCCTAAACTATGGCTACACCTTC. This encodes CASSYRIVVGSLNYGYTF.

The J gene is TRBJ2-3, the V gene TRBV29-1; TRBD1 agrees at 8 bases. This CDR3 is built from 13 residues. The J segment lost 0 bases and the V segment lost 8 bases, leaving 4 bases of the junction unmatched. The germline V gene has CDR1 SQVTM and CDR2 ANQGSEA. Here the CDR3 DNA reads TGCAGCTCCGGACAGGGAAGCACAGATACGCAGTATTTT. Translating it yields CSSGQGSTDTQYF.

This sequence joins TRBV18 and TRBJ2-7; 12 bases map to TRBD2. The CDR3 covers 15 residues. The trim removed 6 bases at V and 3 bases at J, leaving 6 bases unmatched. Per germline, CDR1 KGHSH and CDR2 LQKENI. As DNA, the CDR3 is TGTGCCAGCTCGCAGACTAGCGGGAGAGGCTACGAGCAGTACTTC. Translated: CASSQTSGRGYEQYF. Full variable domain (outside the CDR3, taken from reference TRBV18 and TRBJ2-7): NAGVMQNPRHLVRRRGQEARLRCSPMKGHSHVYWYRQLPEEGLKFMVYLQKENIIDESGMPKERFSAEFPKEGPSILRIQQVVRGDSAAYFCASSQTSGRGYEQYFGPGTRLTVT.

Concerning this clonotype itself: This may arise from a read error, as a much more abundant clone is one base away. This chain joins TRBV9 and TRBJ2-1, with D possibly matching TRBD1 (5 bases). The CDR3 contains 14 residues. CDR1 and CDR2 from the germline V gene are SGDLS and YYNGEE. CDR3: CACSVVSGNNEQFF. CDR3 coding DNA: TGTGCCTGCAGCGTAGTATCAGGGAACAATGAGCAGTTCTTC.

The CDR3 bases are TGCGCCAGCAGCTTGGCCCAGGGAAGCACTGAAGCTTTCTTT. Amino acid sequence: CASSLAQGSTEAFF. The chain is built from TRBV5-1 and TRBJ1-1; a weak D match, TRBD1 (5 bases). The CDR3 sequence is 14 residues long. Germline V gene data show CDR1 as SGHRS and CDR2 as YFSETQ. V was shortened by 0 bases and J by 4 bases, with 10 bases between the two germline ends.

This clonotype was observed a handful of times. V is TRBV5-1 and J is TRBJ2-2; D uncertain. The germline V and J ends were trimmed by 1 base and 5 bases, with 9 bases remaining between them. The CDR3 is 14 amino acids. Germline V CDR1 and CDR2: SGHRS, YFSETQ. The CDR3 reads CASSLWAETGELFF. In DNA, the CDR3 is TGCGCCAGCAGCTTGTGGGCAGAAACCGGGGAGCTGTTTTTT.

The chain recombines TRBV20-1 with TRBJ2-7; D might be TRBD2 (5 bases). The CDR3 runs 15 residues. Trimming took 5 bases from V and 3 from J, leaving 20 bases between them. Per germline, CDR1 DFQATT and CDR2 SNEGSKA (reference sequence). In nucleotides, the CDR3 is TGCAGTGCTGAACCGAGGGATCCGTCGAGCTACGAGCAGTACTTC. Its translation: CSAEPRDPSSYEQYF.

This clonotype appeared a few times. CDR3: CASSLLRPKDTQYF. DNA of the CDR3: TGTGCCAGCAGCTTGCTCAGGCCTAAAGATACGCAGTATTTT. This sequence joins TRBV7-2 and TRBJ2-3, with unresolved D. Trimming pared 3 bases from V and 5 bases from J, leaving 12 bases between. The CDR3 consists of 14 residues. CDR1 and CDR2 (germline): SGHTA, FQGNSA.

The chain couples TRBV25-1 to TRBJ1-1, with D possibly being TRBD1 (5 bases). V lost 3 bases, J lost 2 bases, and 13 bases lay in between. Germline lookup yields CDR1 MGHDK and CDR2 SYGVNS. The CDR3 runs 15 residues. CDR3 nucleotides: TGTGCCAGCAGTGATGGGGGAGGTAAAAACACTGAAGCTTTCTTT. Translating it yields CASSDGGGKNTEAFF.

The chain uses TRBV5-5 and TRBJ2-3; 7 positions agree with TRBD1. This CDR3 spans 14 amino acids. Germline V lookup: CDR1 SGHKS, CDR2 YYEKEE (reference sequence). The J segment lost 6 bases and the V segment lost 1 base, leaving 5 bases of the junction unmatched. The CDR3 bases are TGTGCCAGCAGCTTGACCGGGACAGACGATACGCAGTATTTT. Translation: CASSLTGTDDTQYF.

This chain connects TRBV7-8 to TRBJ2-1; 7 bases match TRBD2. Looked up from germline, CDR1 is SGHVS and CDR2 is FQNEAQ. The CDR3 is 14 residues long. V lost 1 base and J lost 10; bases outside the gene matches: 7. The CDR3 protein is CASSLGMGEGEQFF. CDR3 nucleotide sequence: TGTGCCAGCAGCTTAGGCATGGGGGAGGGGGAGCAGTTCTTC.

CDR3: CASSLESSGANVLTF. CDR3 bases: TGCGCCAGCAGCTTGGAATCCTCTGGGGCCAACGTCCTGACTTTC. The gene calls are TRBV5-1 and TRBJ2-6; no clear D gene. Trimming removed 0 bases at V and 0 bases at J, with 4 bases between. Germline CDR1 reads SGHRS; CDR2 reads YFSETQ. The CDR3 length is 15 residues. Full variable domain (remainder filled in from reference TRBV5-1 and TRBJ2-6): KAGVTQTPRYLIKTRGQQVTLSCSPISGHRSVSWYQQTPGQGLQFLFEYFSETQRNKGNFPGRFSGRQFSNSRSEMNVSTLELGDSALYLCASSLESSGANVLTFGAGSRLTVL.

The genes are TRBV12-3 or TRBV12-4 and TRBJ1-6, with D uncertain. V was shortened by 6 bases and J by 6 bases, with 12 bases between the two germline ends. CDR3 length: 14 amino acids. The CDR3 region is CASRDNSGNSPLHF. The DNA of the CDR3 is TGTGCCAGCAGAGACAATTCGGGTAATTCACCCCTCCACTTT.

The genes are TRBV20-1 and TRBJ2-1; 7 positions match TRBD2. V shed 1 base and J 4 bases; nucleotides not matched to a gene: 10. There are 16 residues in the CDR3. Germline loops: CDR1 DFQATT, CDR2 SNEGSKA (reference sequence). DNA of the CDR3: TGCAGTGCTAGAGCTCCCTTTTCGGGGGGTTACAATGAGCAGTTCTTC. Amino acids: CSARAPFSGGYNEQFF.

The chain uses TRBV24-1 and TRBJ2-5, with D possibly called TRBD1 or TRBD2 (7 bases each). This CDR3 has 16 residues. V lost 4 bases and J 1 base, leaving 15 bases between the germline ends. Germline V lookup: CDR1 KGHDR, CDR2 SFDVKD. The CDR3 here is CATSESGTASQETQYF. For the CDR3, the DNA is TGTGCCACCAGTGAAAGCGGGACAGCTAGCCAAGAGACCCAGTACTTC.

The CDR3 loop reads CASLSSGANVLTF. The DNA for the CDR3 is TGTGCCAGCTTAAGTTCTGGGGCCAACGTCCTGACTTTC. The V and J genes are TRBV28 and TRBJ2-6; D is unresolved. Germline CDR1 is MDHEN and CDR2 is SYDVKM. Trimming left V 8 bases short and J 1 base short, with 6 bases between. The CDR3 length is 13 residues.